The present T cell receptor beta chain was sequenced within a study of blood T cell repertoires in COVID-19. Study summary: From the United States, Italy and Spain came samples of acute and convalescent COVID-19. Nucleic acid was either cDNA or gDNA, and it came from T cells, B-cell-depleted T cells, or PBMCs.

Looked up from germline, CDR1 is SGHRS and CDR2 is YFSETQ. The CDR3 is 17 residues long. V shed 0 bases and J 3 bases; nucleotides not matched to a gene: 8. Per the original data handling: Using reference gene primer amplification, nucleated cell counts were estimated. The method was immunoSEQ multiplex PCR; TCRdb's version includes in-frame clones alone and lacks a portion of them. V and J calls plus clone size are reproduced from that table; the DNA served to infer D and trimming. Seen here are 95,000 to 150,000 clones, 82% observed once, and the top ten hold roughly 4.3%. The clonotype was recovered from a woman in her seventies with acute or convalescent COVID-19. The chain uses TRBV5-1 and TRBJ2-2; 7 positions match TRBD2. Material for sequencing was peripheral blood. CDR3 in DNA: TGCGCCAGCAGCTTGGCGGGTTCTAGCGGATACACCGGGGAGCTGTTTTTT. As protein: CASSLAGSSGYTGELFF.